This T cell receptor (beta chain) was retrieved from a study of shared clonotypes between healthy human individuals. Points from the study as a whole: Among non-shared clonotypes, generation probabilities were lower than among those shared by all four donors.

At a deep level, the assay was run. Using immunoSEQ multiplex PCR, the repertoire was profiled, and TCRdb retains in-frame clones only, with some absent. Of 2.5 million or so clones in the sample, around 94% were seen once. In regard to this clone: What it binds is not known.

Into CD45RA+ naive and CD45RA-negative memory subsets, the CD4+ cells were split. The CDR3 is 16 amino acids. CDR1 and CDR2 from the germline V gene are SGHVS and FQNEAQ. Trimming pared 1 base from V and 0 bases from J, leaving 12 bases between. The specimen was naive CD4+ T cells sorted from blood. Subset specified: CD45RA+ positively selected. This sequence joins TRBV7-8 and TRBJ1-1, with a possible D match to TRBD1 (5 bases). This receptor was obtained from a young man in good health. The CDR3 bases are TGTGCCAGCAGCTTAGAAGGGACCCTAATGAACACTGAAGCTTTCTTT. This sequence encodes CASSLEGTLMNTEAFF.